Listed below are T cell receptor beta chains from one sample, sequenced in a study of T cell changes during pregnancy in multiple sclerosis. Sequenced by immunoSEQ multiplex PCR; TCRdb stores in-frame clones only, minus some. The sample includes approximately 88,000 clones, over 90% of them seen just once. Sequenced here: peripheral blood, sampled in the third trimester of pregnancy. The receptors shown here come from a female donor with multiple sclerosis, enrolled in a pregnancy study. The CDR3 runs from the conserved cysteine through the conserved F or W. The order of the fields is CDR3 protein, CDR3 DNA, J gene, D gene, clone size, V gene. A D gene is named only where the DNA matches it firmly. Clone size is given for some rows only: seen once, a few or many times, or a class if the clone is expanded.

CDR3 protein: CASRRTGSGTTGELFF; CDR3 DNA: TGTGCCAGCAGACGTACCGGTAGCGGGACCACCGGGGAGCTGTTTTTT; J gene: TRBJ2-2; D gene: TRBD2; clone size: once; V gene: TRBV28
CDR3 protein: CASSLNEGLSYNEQFF; CDR3 DNA: TGTGCCAGCAGTTTAAACGAGGGACTATCCTACAATGAGCAGTTCTTC; J gene: TRBJ2-1; D gene: TRBD2; clone size: .; V gene: TRBV28
CDR3 protein: CASGGTPGTVAIDGYTF; CDR3 DNA: TGCGCCAGCGGCGGCACCCCGGGGACAGTTGCTATAGATGGCTACACCTTC; J gene: TRBJ1-2; D gene: TRBD1; clone size: .; V gene: TRBV5-1
CDR3 protein: CASLGSNNEQYF; CDR3 DNA: TGTGCCAGCTTGGGGAGCAACAACGAGCAGTACTTC; J gene: TRBJ2-7; D gene: .; clone size: .; V gene: TRBV2
CDR3 protein: CASSLGGDATDTQYF; CDR3 DNA: TGCGCCAGCAGCTTGGGGGGGGATGCCACAGATACGCAGTATTTT; J gene: TRBJ2-3; D gene: .; clone size: .; V gene: TRBV5-1
CDR3 protein: CASSGQPQETQYF; CDR3 DNA: TGTGCCAGCAGCGGACAGCCTCAAGAGACCCAGTACTTC; J gene: TRBJ2-5; D gene: .; clone size: .; V gene: TRBV6-6
CDR3 protein: CASTILGGNQPQHF; CDR3 DNA: TGTGCCAGCACAATACTCGGGGGGAATCAGCCCCAGCATTTT; J gene: TRBJ1-5; D gene: .; clone size: .; V gene: TRBV6-1
CDR3 protein: CASGTSARTDTQYF; CDR3 DNA: TGTGCTAGTGGTACCTCGGCGAGGACAGATACGCAGTATTTT; J gene: TRBJ2-3; D gene: .; clone size: .; V gene: TRBV12-5
CDR3 protein: CASSRTGLGYGYTF; CDR3 DNA: TGTGCCAGCAGTCGGACAGGGTTGGGCTATGGCTACACCTTC; J gene: TRBJ1-2; D gene: TRBD1; clone size: .; V gene: TRBV28
CDR3 protein: CASRPIQREAHEQYF; CDR3 DNA: TGTGCCAGCAGACCTATCCAGCGGGAGGCCCACGAGCAGTACTTC; J gene: TRBJ2-7; D gene: TRBD2; clone size: .; V gene: TRBV6-6
CDR3 protein: CASSFGSGYEQYF; CDR3 DNA: TGTGCCAGCAGTTTCGGTTCAGGGTACGAGCAGTACTTC; J gene: TRBJ2-7; D gene: .; clone size: .; V gene: TRBV27
CDR3 protein: CASSLSGTGIRTDTQYF; CDR3 DNA: TGTGCCAGCAGTTTATCCGGGACAGGGATACGCACAGATACGCAGTATTTT; J gene: TRBJ2-3; D gene: TRBD1; clone size: .; V gene: TRBV28
CDR3 protein: CASSPGGAIPNTGELFF; CDR3 DNA: TGCGCCAGCAGCCCGGGAGGGGCGATCCCAAACACCGGGGAGCTGTTTTTT; J gene: TRBJ2-2; D gene: TRBD2; clone size: .; V gene: TRBV4-1
CDR3 protein: CASSPGLAGAYNEQFF; CDR3 DNA: TGCGCCAGCAGCCCAGGACTAGCGGGGGCCTACAATGAGCAGTTCTTC; J gene: TRBJ2-1; D gene: TRBD2; clone size: .; V gene: TRBV5-1
CDR3 protein: CASGLRAGKQPQHF; CDR3 DNA: TGTGCCAGTGGGCTTAGGGCGGGTAAACAGCCCCAGCATTTT; J gene: TRBJ1-5; D gene: .; clone size: .; V gene: TRBV19
CDR3 protein: CASSLGTGSTDTQYF; CDR3 DNA: TGTGCCAGCAGCTTAGGGACAGGGAGCACAGATACGCAGTATTTT; J gene: TRBJ2-3; D gene: TRBD1; clone size: .; V gene: TRBV7-9
CDR3 protein: CASRPFGGSHTDTQYF; CDR3 DNA: TGTGCCAGCAGACCATTTGGGGGGTCCCACACAGATACGCAGTATTTT; J gene: TRBJ2-3; D gene: .; clone size: .; V gene: TRBV5-6
CDR3 protein: CSVEKGRGSTQYF; CDR3 DNA: TGCAGCGTTGAAAAGGGAAGGGGCTCTACGCAGTATTTT; J gene: TRBJ2-3; D gene: .; clone size: .; V gene: TRBV29-1
CDR3 protein: CASRTPDQGAAEAFF; CDR3 DNA: TGTGCCAGCAGGACACCAGATCAGGGGGCCGCCGAAGCTTTCTTT; J gene: TRBJ1-1; D gene: TRBD1; clone size: few; V gene: TRBV7-9
CDR3 protein: CASSLGLAGYYEQYF; CDR3 DNA: TGTGCCAGCAGCCTCGGACTAGCGGGATACTACGAGCAGTACTTC; J gene: TRBJ2-7; D gene: TRBD2; clone size: .; V gene: TRBV7-7
CDR3 protein: CASGDRAYEQYF; CDR3 DNA: TGCGCCAGCGGGGACAGGGCCTACGAGCAGTACTTC; J gene: TRBJ2-7; D gene: TRBD1; clone size: .; V gene: TRBV10-1
CDR3 protein: CASSQQAYEQYF; CDR3 DNA: TGTGCCAGCTCTCAACAGGCCTACGAGCAGTACTTC; J gene: TRBJ2-7; D gene: .; clone size: .; V gene: TRBV18
CDR3 protein: CASSLVPSGHQYEQYF; CDR3 DNA: TGTGCCAGCAGCTTAGTCCCGTCGGGACACCAATACGAGCAGTACTTC; J gene: TRBJ2-7; D gene: .; clone size: .; V gene: TRBV7-8
CDR3 protein: CASSQVGGYGYTF; CDR3 DNA: TGCGCCAGCAGCCAAGTAGGGGGATATGGCTACACCTTC; J gene: TRBJ1-2; D gene: .; clone size: few; V gene: TRBV4-1
CDR3 protein: CASSHGQSGSNYGYTF; CDR3 DNA: TGTGCCAGCAGTCACGGACAGTCCGGCTCTAACTATGGCTACACCTTC; J gene: TRBJ1-2; D gene: .; clone size: once; V gene: TRBV5-4
CDR3 protein: CARRRGQAFF; CDR3 DNA: TGTGCCAGGCGGAGGGGGCAAGCTTTCTTT; J gene: TRBJ1-1; D gene: TRBD1; clone size: few; V gene: TRBV5-3
CDR3 protein: CASSRTISGQGEETQYF; CDR3 DNA: TGCGCCAGCAGCCGGACCATATCGGGACAGGGTGAAGAGACCCAGTACTTC; J gene: TRBJ2-5; D gene: TRBD1; clone size: .; V gene: TRBV5-1
CDR3 protein: CASDGGNTIYF; CDR3 DNA: TGTGCCAGCGACGGGGGAAACACCATATATTTT; J gene: TRBJ1-3; D gene: .; clone size: .; V gene: TRBV2
CDR3 protein: CASSLTSGANVLTF; CDR3 DNA: TGTGCCAGCAGCTTAACATCTGGGGCCAACGTCCTGACTTTC; J gene: TRBJ2-6; D gene: .; clone size: .; V gene: TRBV7-9
CDR3 protein: CASTTAANYGYTF; CDR3 DNA: TGTGCCAGTACCACCGCAGCTAACTATGGCTACACCTTC; J gene: TRBJ1-2; D gene: .; clone size: .; V gene: TRBV19
CDR3 protein: CASSLAGGTSGSYNEQFF; CDR3 DNA: TGTGCCAGCAGCTTAGCAGGAGGGACTAGCGGCTCCTACAATGAGCAGTTCTTC; J gene: TRBJ2-1; D gene: TRBD2; clone size: .; V gene: TRBV7-9
CDR3 protein: CASSEFGTVGYTF; CDR3 DNA: TGTGCCAGCAGTGAATTCGGGACAGTCGGCTACACCTTC; J gene: TRBJ1-2; D gene: TRBD1; clone size: .; V gene: TRBV25-1
CDR3 protein: CASTPGERYEQYF; CDR3 DNA: TGTGCCAGCACTCCAGGGGAGAGGTACGAGCAGTACTTC; J gene: TRBJ2-7; D gene: .; clone size: .; V gene: TRBV2
CDR3 protein: CSVCQYSYNEQFF; CDR3 DNA: TGCAGCGTTTGCCAGTACTCCTACAATGAGCAGTTCTTC; J gene: TRBJ2-1; D gene: .; clone size: once; V gene: TRBV29-1
CDR3 protein: CATQTGPYEQYF; CDR3 DNA: TGTGCCACCCAAACAGGTCCCTACGAGCAGTACTTC; J gene: TRBJ2-7; D gene: .; clone size: .; V gene: TRBV27
CDR3 protein: CASSRSYRGLMEKLFF; CDR3 DNA: TGTGCCAGCAGCCGATCGTACAGGGGCTTAATGGAAAAACTGTTTTTT; J gene: TRBJ1-4; D gene: TRBD1; clone size: .; V gene: TRBV11-2
CDR3 protein: CASRTTTGVYGYTF; CDR3 DNA: TGTGCCAGCCGTACTACTACAGGGGTCTATGGCTACACCTTC; J gene: TRBJ1-2; D gene: TRBD1; clone size: .; V gene: TRBV28
CDR3 protein: CASSSSGANVLTF; CDR3 DNA: TGTGCCAGCAGTAGTTCTGGGGCCAACGTCCTGACTTTC; J gene: TRBJ2-6; D gene: .; clone size: .; V gene: TRBV7-8
CDR3 protein: CASSLLGGSITDTQYF; CDR3 DNA: TGCGCCAGCAGCTTGCTGGGGGGTTCAATCACAGATACGCAGTATTTT; J gene: TRBJ2-3; D gene: .; clone size: once; V gene: TRBV5-1
CDR3 protein: CASSSLTGKKSYEQYF; CDR3 DNA: TGTGCCAGCAGCTCCCTGACAGGGAAGAAAAGCTACGAGCAGTACTTC; J gene: TRBJ2-7; D gene: TRBD1; clone size: once; V gene: TRBV11-2
CDR3 protein: CASSEDRVYEQYF; CDR3 DNA: TGTGCCAGCTCAGAGGACAGGGTGTACGAGCAGTACTTC; J gene: TRBJ2-7; D gene: TRBD1; clone size: .; V gene: TRBV18
CDR3 protein: CASSLDASGREQYF; CDR3 DNA: TGTGCCAGCAGCTTAGACGCTAGCGGGAGGGAGCAGTACTTC; J gene: TRBJ2-7; D gene: TRBD2; clone size: .; V gene: TRBV7-9
CDR3 protein: CASSLARLAREANEKLFF; CDR3 DNA: TGTGCCAGCAGCTTAGCAAGGTTGGCGCGGGAGGCTAATGAAAAACTGTTTTTT; J gene: TRBJ1-4; D gene: .; clone size: once; V gene: TRBV7-8
CDR3 protein: CASSSQMSTEAFF; CDR3 DNA: TGTGCCAGCAGCTCACAGATGAGCACTGAAGCTTTCTTT; J gene: TRBJ1-1; D gene: .; clone size: few; V gene: TRBV7-9
CDR3 protein: CATGQNMRGTYGYTF; CDR3 DNA: TGTGCCACCGGACAAAATATGAGGGGGACCTATGGCTACACCTTC; J gene: TRBJ1-2; D gene: .; clone size: .; V gene: TRBV6-4
CDR3 protein: CASSARSGDFNEQFF; CDR3 DNA: TGTGCCAGCAGCGCCCGGTCCGGAGACTTCAATGAGCAGTTCTTC; J gene: TRBJ2-1; D gene: .; clone size: .; V gene: TRBV5-4
CDR3 protein: CASSLGQREAQLFF; CDR3 DNA: TGTGCCAGCAGCTTAGGACAGAGAGAAGCCCAGCTGTTTTTT; J gene: TRBJ2-2; D gene: .; clone size: .; V gene: TRBV7-9
CDR3 protein: CASSFGLAGGVEQFF; CDR3 DNA: TGTGCCAGCAGTTTTGGCCTAGCGGGAGGTGTTGAGCAGTTCTTC; J gene: TRBJ2-1; D gene: TRBD2; clone size: .; V gene: TRBV27
CDR3 protein: CASSSRTENIQYF; CDR3 DNA: TGTGCCAGCAGCTCCCGGACAGAAAACATTCAGTACTTC; J gene: TRBJ2-4; D gene: .; clone size: once; V gene: TRBV7-2
CDR3 protein: CASRAQVSQGSNQPQHF; CDR3 DNA: TGTGCCAGTAGAGCCCAAGTATCACAGGGGAGCAATCAGCCCCAGCATTTT; J gene: TRBJ1-5; D gene: TRBD1; clone size: once; V gene: TRBV19